These 30 T cell receptor beta chains share one sample of origin, sequenced in a study of T cell responses to AZD1222 COVID-19 vaccine. The method was immunoSEQ multiplex PCR; TCRdb's version includes in-frame clones alone and lacks a portion of them. The repertoire holds about 120,000 clones, with around nine tenths as singletons. The sequencing used peripheral blood, collected 28 days after the second dose of the MenACWY control vaccine. Receptor source: an adult who received the MenACWY meningococcal vaccine as a control.

The sample holds a few counts of this clone. The J gene is TRBJ1-3, the V gene TRBV6-1, with D uncertain. V lost 2 bases and J lost 0, with 11 bases in between. CDR1 is MNHNS, CDR2 SASEGT, per germline. This CDR3 contains 16 residues. The CDR3 spells CASSESVENSGNTIYF. The CDR3 DNA sequence: TGTGCCAGCAGTGAATCGGTAGAGAACTCTGGAAACACCATATATTTT.

The V call is TRBV28, the J call TRBJ1-6, with D unclear. The CDR3 totals 14 residues. Trimming removed 6 bases from V and 9 bases from J, with 15 bases in between. Germline V CDR1 and CDR2: MDHEN, SYDVKM. The CDR3 region is CASSPLGVGSPLHF. The CDR3 DNA follows: TGTGCCAGCAGCCCCCTCGGGGTAGGTTCACCCCTCCACTTT.

The chain joins TRBV5-1 to TRBJ1-6, with D perhaps TRBD1 (5 bases). The CDR3 length is 15 residues. Germline CDR1 SGHRS, CDR2 YFSETQ. Trimming stripped 0 bases from V and 7 bases from J, with 11 bases between. The CDR3 DNA is TGCGCCAGCAGCTTGGGTCTGGCAGGGAATTCACCCCTCCACTTT. Translation gives CASSLGLAGNSPLHF.

This chain connects TRBV3-1 (or the pseudogene TRBV3-2) to TRBJ2-2; 12 bases are shared with TRBD2. Germline loops: CDR1 LGHDT, CDR2 YNNKEL (reference sequence). The CDR3 consists of 16 residues. J gave up 6 bases and V 4 bases, and 6 bases lay outside the gene matches. DNA of the CDR3: TGTGCCAGCAGCCCCCTAGCGGGAGGGCCTCCCGGGGAGCTGTTTTTT. Its protein is CASSPLAGGPPGELFF.

This clone has a single count. The rearrangement joins TRBV3-1 (or the pseudogene TRBV3-2) to TRBJ2-7, with D uncertain. The CDR3 sequence is 13 residues long. V lost 3 bases to trimming and J lost 3 bases, with 9 bases between them. Germline V gives CDR1 LGHDT, CDR2 YNNKEL (reference sequence). This CDR3 reads CASSHSVVYEQYF. The CDR3 region has the DNA TGTGCCAGCAGCCATAGTGTAGTCTACGAGCAGTACTTC.

This chain uses TRBV11-2 with TRBJ2-1, with 7 positions matching TRBD2. This CDR3 is built from 16 residues. In germline, CDR1 is SGHAT, CDR2 FQNNGV. V was clipped by 1 base and J by 3 bases; unmatched bases: 6. The CDR3, as DNA: TGTGCCAGCAGCTTAGCCACCGGCGGGAGCTACAATGAGCAGTTCTTC. Its protein product is CASSLATGGSYNEQFF.

J is TRBJ2-2 and V is TRBV2; 8 bases are shared with TRBD1. Losses at the gene ends were 5 bases for V and 1 base for J; bases not matched to a gene: 3. Germline-derived CDR1 and CDR2 are SNHLY and FYNNEI. This CDR3 has 15 residues. The CDR3 reads CASSSGQGNTGELFF. The CDR3 DNA reads as TGTGCCAGCAGTTCCGGACAGGGGAACACCGGGGAGCTGTTTTTT. Full variable domain (outside the CDR3, taken from reference TRBV2 and TRBJ2-2): EPEVTQTPSHQVTQMGQEVILRCVPISNHLYFYWYRQILGQKVEFLVSFYNNEISEKSEIFDDQFSVERPDGSNFTLKIRSTKLEDSAMYFCASSSGQGNTGELFFGEGSRLTVL.

The chain links TRBV6-5 to TRBJ1-2, with 7 nucleotides matching TRBD1. This CDR3 has 14 amino acids. The germline V gene has CDR1 MNHEY and CDR2 SVGAGI. Trimming cost V 2 bases and J 4 bases; bases outside gene matches: 4. The CDR3 nucleotides are TGTGCCAGCAGTTACCTCGCAGGGGGCTATGGCTACACCTTC. Translating it yields CASSYLAGGYGYTF.

The chain employs TRBV19 and TRBJ2-2; perhaps D is TRBD1 or TRBD2 (5 bases each). Trimming stripped 7 bases from V and 2 bases from J, with 14 bases between. The CDR3 runs 15 residues. Germline-derived CDR1 and CDR2 are LNHDA and SQIVND (reference sequence). CDR3 amino acids: CASKLFRDNTGELFF. For the CDR3, the DNA is TGTGCCAGTAAACTTTTCAGGGACAACACCGGGGAGCTGTTTTTT.

The chain is built from TRBV12-3 or TRBV12-4 and TRBJ2-1; perhaps TRBD2 as D (5 bases). This CDR3 has 11 amino acids. V was shortened by 5 bases and J by 7 bases, with 6 bases between the two germline ends. CDR3 amino acids: CASSRGNEQFF. CDR3 nucleotide sequence: TGTGCCAGCAGTCGGGGAAATGAGCAGTTCTTC.

This chain joins TRBV4-1 and TRBJ2-3, with TRBD1 matching over 8 bases. V lost 3 bases to trimming and J lost 4 bases; unmatched junction nucleotides: 6. From germline, CDR1 is MGHRA and CDR2 YSYEKL. CDR3 length equals 15 residues. The CDR3 region is CASSHVDRDADTQYF. The CDR3 nucleotides read TGCGCCAGCAGCCATGTGGACAGGGATGCAGATACGCAGTATTTT.

The J gene is TRBJ1-5, the V gene TRBV3-1 (or the pseudogene TRBV3-2); TRBD1 is a possible D gene (5 bases). The CDR3 is 14 amino acids. The V gene lost 4 bases and the J gene lost 2 bases, with 9 bases spanning the gap. Germline CDR1 LGHDT, CDR2 YNNKEL (reference sequence). CDR3 amino acids: CASSRGAGNQPQHF. DNA of the CDR3: TGTGCCAGCAGCCGAGGGGCTGGCAATCAGCCCCAGCATTTT.

This chain uses TRBV6-6 with TRBJ2-3, with TRBD2 matching over 8 bases. The trim removed 2 bases at V and 2 bases at J, leaving 6 bases unmatched. Germline V CDR1 and CDR2: MNHNY, SVGAGI (reference sequence). The CDR3 contains 16 residues. The CDR3: CASSYPGTRNTDTQYF. The CDR3 DNA reads TGTGCCAGCAGTTACCCCGGGACTAGAAACACAGATACGCAGTATTTT.

This chain uses TRBV27 with TRBJ2-3; TRBD2 matches at 7 bases. There are 14 residues in the CDR3. V lost 2 bases, J lost 2 bases, and 1 base stayed unmatched. The germline V gene has CDR1 MNHEY and CDR2 SMNVEV (reference sequence). The CDR3 DNA follows: TGTGCCAGCAGTTTACTAGCGGACACAGATACGCAGTATTTT. It codes for CASSLLADTDTQYF.

The V gene is TRBV5-1, the J gene TRBJ1-2; 9 positions match TRBD1. V was clipped by 5 bases and J by 6 bases; unmatched bases: 5. The CDR3 runs to 13 residues. Germline-derived CDR1 and CDR2 are SGHRS and YFSETQ. The CDR3 sequence is CASRGTGKNGYTF. The CDR3 DNA reads as TGCGCCAGCAGGGGGACAGGGAAGAATGGCTACACCTTC. The whole variable domain, remainder taken from reference TRBV5-1 and TRBJ1-2, is KAGVTQTPRYLIKTRGQQVTLSCSPISGHRSVSWYQQTPGQGLQFLFEYFSETQRNKGNFPGRFSGRQFSNSRSEMNVSTLELGDSALYLCASRGTGKNGYTFGSGTRLTVV.

This clone was seen more than once but under ten times. The chain combines TRBV11-2 with TRBJ2-3; D ambiguous. V was cut by 2 bases and J by 6 bases, with 12 bases left in between. CDR1 is SGHAT and CDR2 is FQNNGV in the germline V gene. The CDR3 spans 14 residues. CDR3 region: CASSLRPSVDTQYF. Written as DNA, the CDR3 is TGTGCCAGCAGCTTAAGGCCCTCAGTGGATACGCAGTATTTT. Full variable domain (outside the CDR3, taken from reference TRBV11-2 and TRBJ2-3): EAGVAQSPRYKIIEKRQSVAFWCNPISGHATLYWYQQILGQGPKLLIQFQNNGVVDDSQLPKDRFSAERLKGVDSTLKIQPAKLEDSAVYLCASSLRPSVDTQYFGPGTRLTVL.

This rearrangement joins TRBV5-1 to TRBJ1-2; D ambiguous. The germline V gene has CDR1 SGHRS and CDR2 YFSETQ. Trimming removed 3 bases from V and 2 bases from J, with 11 bases in between. The CDR3 is 14 residues long. The DNA for the CDR3 is TGCGCCAGCAGCTCGACATACGAAAACTATGGCTACACCTTC. Its translation: CASSSTYENYGYTF.

The genes are TRBV5-1 and TRBJ2-1; 13 bases match TRBD2. In germline, CDR1 is SGHRS, CDR2 YFSETQ. The CDR3 length is 14 residues. The V gene end was trimmed by 3 bases and the J gene end by 8 bases; junction bases not matched to a gene: 2. CDR3 in DNA: TGCGCCAGCAGCTCGGGGACTAGCGGGGATGAGCAGTTCTTC. Translated: CASSSGTSGDEQFF.

The gene calls are TRBV6-5 and TRBJ1-3, with a tentative D call TRBD1 (6 bases). Germline V gives CDR1 MNHEY, CDR2 SVGAGI. V was trimmed by 5 bases and J by 4 bases, leaving 15 bases between them. CDR3 size: 15 residues. CDR3 residues: CASSNQQGLGNTIYF. CDR3 nucleotide sequence: TGTGCCAGCAGTAACCAACAGGGACTCGGAAACACCATATATTTT.

The chain recombines TRBV19 with TRBJ2-6; perhaps TRBD2 as D (5 bases). Between the trimmed V and J ends, which lost 4 bases and 1 base, there was a span of 8 bases. The germline V gene has CDR1 LNHDA and CDR2 SQIVND (reference sequence). This CDR3 is built from 15 residues. The CDR3 nucleotides read TGTGCCAGTAGTACGGGGAATTCTGGGGCCAACGTCCTGACTTTC. Translated: CASSTGNSGANVLTF. Supplemented by reference TRBV19 and TRBJ2-6, the full variable domain reads DGGITQSPKYLFRKEGQNVTLSCEQNLNHDAMYWYRQDPGQGLRLIYYSQIVNDFQKGDIAEGYSVSREKKESFPLTVTSAQKNPTAFYLCASSTGNSGANVLTFGAGSRLTVL.

The V gene is TRBV29-1, the J gene TRBJ2-2, with 12 bases identical to TRBD2. The CDR3 is 16 amino acids. The V gene end was trimmed by 7 bases and the J gene end by 0 bases; junction bases not matched to a gene: 6. Germline CDR1 SQVTM, CDR2 ANQGSEA. CDR3: CSATLAGGTNTGELFF. The CDR3 DNA sequence: TGCAGCGCCACACTAGCGGGGGGCACGAACACCGGGGAGCTGTTTTTT.

This chain links TRBV24-1 with TRBJ2-3; D is possibly TRBD2 (6 bases). Per germline, CDR1 KGHDR and CDR2 SFDVKD. CDR3 length equals 15 residues. V was shortened by 4 bases and J by 6 bases, with 16 bases between the two germline ends. This CDR3 reads CATSDPGSPRDTQYF. DNA of the CDR3: TGTGCCACCAGTGACCCCGGGAGCCCAAGGGATACGCAGTATTTT.

The rearrangement links TRBV10-2 to TRBJ2-5, with 10 nucleotides matching TRBD2. Trimming at V came to 8 bases and at J to 1 base, leaving 13 bases not matched to a gene. Germline CDR1 reads WSHSY; CDR2 reads SAAADI. The CDR3 loop spans 17 amino acids. DNA of the CDR3: TGCGCCAGCGCGAGGGGAGCGGGAGGGCCCCTCCAAGAGACCCAGTACTTC. This sequence encodes CASARGAGGPLQETQYF.

The V and J genes are TRBV19 and TRBJ1-5, with D perhaps matching TRBD1 (5 bases). The CDR3 runs to 16 residues. V was shortened by 6 bases and J by 6 bases, with 21 bases between the two germline ends. CDR1 LNHDA and CDR2 SQIVND come from the germline V gene (reference sequence). CDR3 amino acids: CASSSYDQGVGQPQHF. The DNA for the CDR3 is TGTGCCAGTAGCAGCTACGACCAAGGGGTTGGTCAGCCCCAGCATTTT.

For the CDR3, the DNA is TGTGCCAGTAGTAGGACAGTTCTTACAGATACGCAGTATTTT. This codes for CASSRTVLTDTQYF. V is TRBV19 and J is TRBJ2-3, with D perhaps matching TRBD1 (6 bases). Trimming left V 4 bases short and J 3 bases short, with 11 bases between. The length of the CDR3 is 14 residues. Germline V lookup: CDR1 LNHDA, CDR2 SQIVND (reference sequence). The entire variable domain, with the rest obtained from reference TRBV19 and TRBJ2-3, is as follows: DGGITQSPKYLFRKEGQNVTLSCEQNLNHDAMYWYRQDPGQGLRLIYYSQIVNDFQKGDIAEGYSVSREKKESFPLTVTSAQKNPTAFYLCASSRTVLTDTQYFGPGTRLTVL.

This rearrangement joins TRBV11-2 to TRBJ1-1, with D perhaps TRBD1 (6 bases). Per the germline V gene, CDR1 is SGHAT and CDR2 is FQNNGV. CDR3 length: 17 amino acids. The V end lost 0 bases, the J end lost 0 bases, and 14 bases lay between the germline ends. The CDR3 spells CASSLDIGQGLNTEAFF. In nucleotides, the CDR3 is TGTGCCAGCAGCTTAGATATTGGGCAGGGGTTGAACACTGAAGCTTTCTTT.

The chain recombines TRBV28 with TRBJ2-7, with 8 bases lining up with TRBD2. CDR1 is MDHEN and CDR2 is SYDVKM in the germline V gene. Germline trimming cut 7 bases from V and 6 bases from J; bases unmatched to any gene: 17. The length of the CDR3 is 16 residues. Written as DNA, the CDR3 is TGTGCCAGCACCACCGGACTAGCAGCCCCACCCTTCGAGCAGTACTTC. It translates to CASTTGLAAPPFEQYF.

The rearrangement uses TRBV14 and TRBJ1-6, with a weak D call TRBD1 (5 bases). V was cut by 4 bases and J by 16 bases, with 23 bases left in between. Germline lookup yields CDR1 SGHDN and CDR2 FVKESK. The CDR3 is 15 amino acids. As DNA, the CDR3 is TGTGCCAGCAGCCCGACAGCGACCCTCGGGGGGGAACTCCACTTT. It encodes CASSPTATLGGELHF.

DNA for the CDR3: TGTGCCAGTGGGACTAGCGGGAGGTGGCGAACCGGGGAGCTGTTTTTT. It translates to CASGTSGRWRTGELFF. V is TRBV21-1 and J is TRBJ2-2; no check of the table's D call, TRBD2, against the DNA was made. TRBV21-1 is annotated as a pseudogene. This CDR3 contains 16 residues.

The rearrangement uses TRBV6-6 and TRBJ2-1; perhaps TRBD2 as D (6 bases). Germline CDR1 reads MNHNY; CDR2 reads SVGAGI (reference sequence). The CDR3 is 13 residues long. V lost 5 bases, J lost 5 bases, and 10 bases lay in between. CDR3 bases: TGTGCCAGCAGTCCTCCGGGGGACAATGAGCAGTTCTTC. It translates to CASSPPGDNEQFF.